Listed below are T cell receptor beta chains from one sample, sequenced in a study of blood T cell repertoires in COVID-19. Profiled with immunoSEQ multiplex PCR; TCRdb holds only in-frame clones, not every one. The table records approximately 160,000 clones, more than 90% of them present only once. The material sequenced was peripheral blood. These receptors came from a man aged 55 to 70 with active or convalescent COVID-19. CDR3s include the opening cysteine and the closing phenylalanine or tryptophan. The D gene is left open where the match is weak. Not all rows give a size; the values are once, few, many and, for expanded clones, a class.

>NA|13|TRBJ1-1|TRBD1|TRBV5-1
CASSLTGGLGAFF
TGCGCCAGCAGTCTGACAGGGGGCTTGGGAGCTTTCTTT
>NA|16|TRBJ2-3|TRBD2|TRBV24-1
CATSDSRRGGTDTQYF
TGTGCCACCAGTGATTCTCGACGGGGGGGAACAGATACGCAGTATTTT
>NA|16|TRBJ2-1|TRBD2|TRBV24-1
CATSDPTSGGYNEQFF
TGTGCCACCAGTGATCCGACTAGCGGGGGGTATAATGAGCAGTTCTTC
>NA|16|TRBJ1-5|TRBD1|TRBV5-5
CASSFLGTGPPSPQHF
TGTGCCAGCAGTTTTCTCGGGACAGGACCTCCATCGCCCCAGCATTTT
>NA|17|TRBJ1-3|NA|TRBV6-1
CASSEVLTQSSGNTIYF
TGTGCCAGCAGTGAAGTCCTGACACAGAGCTCTGGAAACACCATATATTTT
>NA|18|TRBJ2-1|NA|TRBV11-3
CASSSYEKGHKPYNEQFF
TGTGCCAGCAGCTCCTACGAGAAGGGACACAAACCTTACAATGAGCAGTTCTTC
>NA|17|TRBJ2-3|NA|TRBV9
CASSVEVARGSTDTQYF
TGTGCCAGCAGCGTAGAAGTAGCGCGGGGTAGCACAGATACGCAGTATTTT
>NA|15|TRBJ2-6|NA|TRBV19
CASSIGGWGANVLTF
TGTGCCAGTAGTATAGGAGGATGGGGGGCCAACGTCCTGACTTTC
>few|14|TRBJ1-1|NA|TRBV11-2
CASSLYGQNTEAFF
TGTGCCAGCAGCTTATACGGACAGAACACTGAAGCTTTCTTT
>few|14|TRBJ1-2|NA|TRBV10-3
CAISESPEIYGYTF
TGTGCCATCAGTGAGTCCCCGGAGATCTATGGCTACACCTTC
>NA|15|TRBJ2-3|TRBD1|TRBV5-1
CASSLAGQSTDTQYF
TGCGCCAGCAGCTTGGCGGGACAGAGCACAGATACGCAGTATTTT
>NA|14|TRBJ1-2|TRBD1|TRBV5-1
CASSFGDRNFGYTF
TGCGCCAGCAGCTTTGGGGACAGGAATTTTGGCTACACCTTC
>NA|14|TRBJ2-3|TRBD2|TRBV6-4
CASKETSATDTQYF
TGTGCCAGCAAGGAGACTAGCGCCACAGATACGCAGTATTTT
>NA|16|TRBJ2-7|TRBD1|TRBV15
CATSREGQAISYEQYF
TGTGCCACCAGCAGAGAGGGACAGGCAATCTCCTACGAGCAGTACTTC
>NA|14|TRBJ2-3|TRBD2|TRBV10-2
CASTPSGTTDTQYF
TGCGCCAGCACTCCTAGCGGAACCACAGATACGCAGTATTTT
>NA|14|TRBJ1-5|TRBD1|TRBV2
CASRGTGGDQPQHF
TGTGCCAGCAGAGGGACAGGGGGTGATCAGCCCCAGCATTTT
>NA|14|TRBJ1-2|NA|TRBV10-3
CAIGREQGHYGYTF
TGTGCCATCGGACGGGAACAGGGTCACTATGGCTACACCTTC
>NA|14|TRBJ2-2|NA|TRBV18
CASSPQGNPGELFF
TGTGCCAGCTCACCACAGGGGAACCCCGGGGAGCTGTTTTTT
>NA|12|TRBJ1-3|NA|TRBV5-8
CASSTTGNTIYF
TGTGCCAGCAGCACGACAGGAAACACCATATATTTT
>NA|13|TRBJ1-1|TRBD1|TRBV6-5
CASSNTGTGIPFF
TGTGCCAGCAGTAATACCGGGACAGGGATACCGTTCTTT
>NA|16|TRBJ2-1|NA|TRBV9
CASSVRHRDSYNEQFF
TGTGCCAGCAGCGTAAGGCACCGGGACTCCTACAATGAGCAGTTCTTC
>NA|16|TRBJ2-7|TRBD1|TRBV7-8
CASSAPKTGDPYEQYF
TGTGCCAGCAGCGCCCCGAAGACAGGGGATCCCTACGAGCAGTACTTC
>NA|17|TRBJ2-3|NA|TRBV5-1
CASSLAGPSVWVDTQYF
TGCGCCAGCAGCTTGGCCGGGCCTAGCGTGTGGGTAGATACGCAGTATTTT
>NA|13|TRBJ1-1|NA|TRBV5-1
CASSLSGERGAFF
TGCGCCAGCAGCTTAAGTGGGGAAAGGGGGGCTTTCTTT
>NA|14|TRBJ1-5|NA|TRBV7-9
CASSFSGDHQPQHF
TGTGCCAGCAGCTTTAGCGGGGATCATCAGCCCCAGCATTTT
>NA|16|TRBJ2-3|TRBD1|TRBV6-1
CASSDVAGGSTDTQYF
TGTGCCAGCAGTGACGTGGCAGGGGGTAGCACAGATACGCAGTATTTT
>NA|20|TRBJ1-6|NA|TRBV3-1/TRBV3-2
CASSLRPFNQGYSYNSPLHF
TGTGCCAGCAGCTTACGTCCCTTCAACCAGGGTTACTCCTATAATTCACCCCTCCACTTT
>once|13|TRBJ2-1|NA|TRBV10-3
CATARVAYNEQFF
TGTGCCACAGCCAGGGTTGCTTACAATGAGCAGTTCTTC
>NA|16|TRBJ2-7|TRBD2|TRBV19
CASSIVAGPPTYEQYF
TGTGCCAGTAGTATTGTAGCGGGACCCCCTACCTACGAGCAGTACTTC
>NA|17|TRBJ1-6|TRBD1|TRBV5-1
CASSQRRDRGNSSPLHF
TGCGCCAGCAGCCAACGGCGGGACAGGGGAAATAGTTCACCCCTCCACTTT
>NA|20|TRBJ2-3|TRBD2|TRBV11-2
CASSLDSLGTSGGYTDTQYF
TGTGCCAGCAGCTTAGATTCCCTCGGGACTAGCGGGGGATACACAGATACGCAGTATTTT
>NA|15|TRBJ1-1|TRBD1|TRBV7-2
CASSFYNRGATEAFF
TGTGCCAGCAGCTTCTACAACAGGGGAGCCACTGAAGCTTTCTTT
>NA|15|TRBJ1-4|TRBD1|TRBV11-2
CASSSRQGSGEKLFF
TGTGCCAGCAGCTCCCGACAGGGGTCAGGGGAAAAACTGTTTTTT
>NA|19|TRBJ2-5|TRBD1|TRBV11-2
CASSLGVGVWTGVEETQYF
TGTGCCAGCAGCTTAGGGGTGGGTGTTTGGACAGGGGTGGAGGAGACCCAGTACTTC
>NA|14|TRBJ2-5|NA|TRBV5-1
CASSLLSTRETQYF
TGCGCCAGCAGCTTGTTATCAACCCGGGAGACCCAGTACTTC
>NA|16|TRBJ2-5|NA|TRBV7-2
CASSLAYSGLQETQYF
TGTGCCAGCAGCTTAGCTTACAGCGGCCTCCAAGAGACCCAGTACTTC
>NA|14|TRBJ1-1|TRBD1|TRBV19
CASSATGRNTEAFF
TGTGCCAGTAGTGCGACAGGGAGGAACACTGAAGCTTTCTTT
>NA|16|TRBJ1-1|TRBD1|TRBV28
CASSSGQASRYTEAFF
TGTGCCAGCAGTTCTGGACAGGCTAGTAGGTACACTGAAGCTTTCTTT
>NA|15|TRBJ1-1|TRBD1|TRBV5-1
CASSLGAGGNTEAFF
TGCGCCAGCAGCTTGGGGGCAGGGGGGAACACTGAAGCTTTCTTT
>NA|15|TRBJ2-3|NA|TRBV10-3
CAISESQGTTDTQYF
TGTGCCATCAGTGAGTCGCAGGGGACCACAGATACGCAGTATTTT
>NA|15|TRBJ1-5|TRBD1|TRBV19
CASKKGQYSNQPQHF
TGTGCCAGTAAAAAGGGACAGTATAGCAATCAGCCCCAGCATTTT
>NA|15|TRBJ1-2|NA|TRBV6-5
CASSPKAGSLYGYTF
TGTGCCAGCAGTCCTAAGGCGGGCAGCCTCTATGGCTACACCTTC
>NA|14|TRBJ1-2|TRBD1|TRBV19
CASSTGQGNYGYTF
TGTGCCAGTAGTACCGGACAGGGCAACTATGGCTACACCTTC
>NA|18|TRBJ1-6|TRBD1|TRBV5-6
CASSWAPGQAMRNSPLHF
TGTGCCAGCAGCTGGGCCCCGGGACAGGCGATGAGAAATTCACCCCTCCACTTT
>NA|14|TRBJ1-2|TRBD1|TRBV27
CASRRQGSGYGYTF
TGTGCCAGCAGGCGACAGGGCTCAGGGTATGGCTACACCTTC
>NA|14|TRBJ2-5|NA|TRBV29-1
CSVGKGSRGETQYF
TGCAGCGTTGGTAAAGGCAGCCGCGGAGAGACCCAGTACTTC
>NA|15|TRBJ1-2|NA|TRBV19
CASGRQDVERYGYTF
TGTGCCAGTGGTCGACAGGATGTGGAACGCTATGGCTACACCTTC
>NA|17|TRBJ2-1|TRBD2|TRBV3-1/TRBV3-2
CASSQDLAGGPGDEQFF
TGTGCCAGCAGCCAAGATCTAGCGGGAGGGCCGGGGGATGAGCAGTTCTTC
>NA|17|TRBJ2-3|TRBD2|TRBV4-1
CASSPSNGLADWDTQYF
TGCGCCAGCAGCCCTTCAAACGGCCTAGCGGACTGGGATACGCAGTATTTT
>NA|13|TRBJ1-6|NA|TRBV7-8
CASSLVRVSPLHF
TGTGCCAGCAGCTTAGTCAGGGTTTCACCCCTCCACTTT
>NA|14|TRBJ2-7|NA|TRBV25-1
CASSDNRQTREQYF
TGTGCCAGCAGTGATAATCGACAGACTAGAGAGCAGTACTTC
>NA|15|TRBJ2-7|NA|TRBV7-2
CASSASGTRSYEQYF
TGTGCCAGCAGCGCATCCGGGACACGCTCCTACGAGCAGTACTTC
>NA|14|TRBJ1-6|TRBD1|TRBV6-5
CASRSDRGISPLHF
TGTGCCAGCAGATCTGACAGGGGTATTTCACCCCTCCACTTT
>NA|14|TRBJ2-5|TRBD1|TRBV2
CASRDREFEETQYF
TGTGCCAGCAGAGACAGGGAGTTTGAGGAGACCCAGTACTTC
>NA|15|TRBJ1-6|NA|TRBV20-1
CSASDGDLYNSPLHF
TGCAGTGCTAGTGATGGAGACCTTTATAATTCACCCCTCCACTTT
>NA|15|TRBJ2-7|NA|TRBV25-1
CASSDSTGWTYEQYF
TGTGCCAGCAGTGACTCGACAGGATGGACCTACGAGCAGTACTTC
>NA|11|TRBJ2-7|TRBD2|TRBV29-1
CSAGEGTEQYF
TGCAGCGCCGGGGAGGGAACTGAGCAGTACTTC
>NA|13|TRBJ1-5|NA|TRBV6-6
CASSTGSNQPQHF
TGTGCCAGCAGTACAGGGAGCAATCAGCCCCAGCATTTT
>NA|15|TRBJ2-3|TRBD1|TRBV5-1
CASSPGQGAADTQYF
TGCGCCAGCAGCCCTGGACAGGGGGCTGCAGATACGCAGTATTTT
>once|15|TRBJ1-6|TRBD1|TRBV5-4
CASSRPTGGNSPLHF
TGTGCCAGCAGCCGCCCTACAGGGGGTAATTCACCCCTCCACTTT